This T cell receptor (beta chain) was sequenced for a study of cytomegalovirus exposure and HLA in healthy donors. Study outcomes and limitations: Later on, an analysis found that several of the most significant clusters appeared to be linked to common viral pathogens, which included parvovirus B19. It has been reported that TCR beta sequences accurately predicted the HLA-A and HLA-B alleles of most subjects.

Only a few counts were recorded for this clone. As yet, its antigen is unknown. The PCR employed 60 Vbeta primers together with 13 Jbeta primers. Generated by immunoSEQ multiplex PCR, the TCRdb table keeps only in-frame clones and is missing some. The repertoire holds some 48,000 clones, with around 80% as singletons. Sample: PBMCs. This TCR was recovered from a man aged 25 to 45 in good health and CMV-seropositive.

This chain's CDR3 is CASSVDGGSEAFF. CDR3 DNA sequence: TGTGCCAGCAGCGTAGATGGAGGGTCTGAAGCTTTCTTT. The J gene is TRBJ1-1, the V gene TRBV9; D unclear. Germline CDR1 and CDR2: SGDLS and YYNGEE. Trimming took off 0 bases at V and 6 bases at J, with 9 bases between the two ends. CDR3 length: 13 residues.